This entry features one TCR beta chain sequence. Germline CDR1 MNHEY, CDR2 SVGEGT. The CDR3 extends over 13 amino acids. V was trimmed by 2 bases and J by 3 bases, leaving 7 bases between them. The data originate from a study of blood T cell repertoires in COVID-19. For the study at large: Sites in the United States, Italy and Spain provided acute and convalescent COVID-19 samples.

Libraries were prepared by immunoSEQ multiplex PCR; TCRdb keeps only in-frame clonotypes and omits some of them. Here the sample spans 120,000 or so clones, roughly 87% being singletons. The sample consisted of peripheral blood. This receptor was taken from a woman over 75 with acute or convalescent COVID-19. The rearrangement joins TRBV6-2 or TRBV6-3 to TRBJ1-1; D ambiguous. The CDR3 protein is CASSYRRDTEAFF. DNA for the CDR3: TGTGCCAGCAGTTACCGGAGGGACACTGAAGCTTTCTTT.